A selection of T cell receptor beta chains follows, all from one sample in a study of human T cells and chemical hapten exposure. A single record per CDR3 protein comes from TCRdb applying MiXCR to the RACE reads. The repertoire includes about 360,000 distinct CDR3 sequences, 4% to 5.5% of them detected once, and under 2.5% sits in the top ten. The starting material was whole blood, obtained in connection with sensitization to the hapten diphenylcyclopropenone (DPC). The receptors stem from a woman aged 45-59 years with alopecia areata. Some clones in this sample may be carry-over from other donors' samples. Each CDR3 is given with its conserved first and last residue. A D gene is named only where the DNA matches it firmly. Clone sizes are given selectively: once, few, many, or a class where the clone is expanded.

d_gene: -
v_gene: TRBV7-7
abundance: few
j_gene: TRBJ1-1
CDR3nt: TGTGCCAGCAGCTTTTCCGCGGGTACTGAAGCTTTCTTT
CDR3aa: CASSFSAGTEAFF

d_gene: TRBD1
v_gene: TRBV6-2/TRBV6-3
abundance: many
j_gene: TRBJ1-3
CDR3nt: TGTGCCAGCAGTTCACCGGACAGGCCTGGAAACACCATATATTTT
CDR3aa: CASSSPDRPGNTIYF

d_gene: -
v_gene: TRBV29-1
abundance: many
j_gene: TRBJ2-1
CDR3nt: TGCAGCGTTGGGGGCAGCTTGTACAGAGGGTACAATGAGCAGTTCTTC
CDR3aa: CSVGGSLYRGYNEQFF

d_gene: -
v_gene: TRBV20-1
abundance: many
j_gene: TRBJ2-4
CDR3nt: TGCAGTGCTGGAGGTTTTGGGCAGGACCAAAACATTCAGTACTTC
CDR3aa: CSAGGFGQDQNIQYF

d_gene: -
v_gene: TRBV7-9
abundance: -
j_gene: TRBJ1-3
CDR3nt: TGTGCCAGCAGCTTAGCCCCGACAGGAACGAGAAACACCATATATTTT
CDR3aa: CASSLAPTGTRNTIYF

d_gene: TRBD2
v_gene: TRBV7-2
abundance: -
j_gene: TRBJ2-1
CDR3nt: TGTGCCAGCAGCTTAACGCCCGGGACTAGCGGGAGGCATGAGCAGTTCTTC
CDR3aa: CASSLTPGTSGRHEQFF

d_gene: -
v_gene: TRBV30
abundance: many
j_gene: TRBJ1-2
CDR3nt: TGTGCCTGGAGTGCAAATGGCTACACCTTC
CDR3aa: CAWSANGYTF

d_gene: -
v_gene: TRBV4-3
abundance: many
j_gene: TRBJ1-2
CDR3nt: TGCGCCAGCAGCCGGCGGATTAACGATGGCTACACCTTC
CDR3aa: CASSRRINDGYTF

d_gene: -
v_gene: TRBV24-1
abundance: -
j_gene: TRBJ2-5
CDR3nt: TGTGCCACCAGTGATTTGGGGGTCCAAGAGACCCAGTACTTC
CDR3aa: CATSDLGVQETQYF

d_gene: -
v_gene: TRBV13
abundance: -
j_gene: TRBJ2-3
CDR3nt: TGTGCCAGCAGTTCAACTGAATTTAGGGCAGATACGCAGTATTTT
CDR3aa: CASSSTEFRADTQYF

d_gene: -
v_gene: TRBV2
abundance: -
j_gene: TRBJ1-1
CDR3nt: TGTGCCAGCACCAATACGGGGGGCACTGAAGCTTTCTTT
CDR3aa: CASTNTGGTEAFF

d_gene: -
v_gene: TRBV9
abundance: few
j_gene: TRBJ1-1
CDR3nt: TGTGCCAGCAGCCCCTTCGAACTCAAAATGAACACTGAAGCTTTCTTT
CDR3aa: CASSPFELKMNTEAFF

d_gene: TRBD2
v_gene: TRBV20-1
abundance: -
j_gene: TRBJ2-1
CDR3nt: TGCAGTGCTATTACTAGCGGGAGGTTTGAGCAGTTCTTC
CDR3aa: CSAITSGRFEQFF

d_gene: -
v_gene: TRBV5-4
abundance: few
j_gene: TRBJ2-3
CDR3nt: TGTGCCAGCAGCTTGGATTTACTTACTCATCGGGGCACAGATACGCAGTATTTT
CDR3aa: CASSLDLLTHRGTDTQYF

d_gene: TRBD1
v_gene: TRBV5-1
abundance: many
j_gene: TRBJ2-3
CDR3nt: TGCGCCAGCAGCTTGGACAGGGGGAGCACAGATACGCAGTATTTT
CDR3aa: CASSLDRGSTDTQYF

d_gene: -
v_gene: TRBV28
abundance: many
j_gene: TRBJ2-6
CDR3nt: TGTGCCTCCCACAGGGAAGGTGGGGCCAACGTCCTGACTTTC
CDR3aa: CASHREGGANVLTF

d_gene: -
v_gene: TRBV12-3/TRBV12-4
abundance: few
j_gene: TRBJ1-2
CDR3nt: TGTGCCAGCAGTCCTCGTGGAAACTCCTATGGCTACACCTTC
CDR3aa: CASSPRGNSYGYTF

d_gene: TRBD2
v_gene: TRBV7-8
abundance: -
j_gene: TRBJ2-5
CDR3nt: TGTGCCAGCAGCTCACAGGGTCGACTAGCGGGAGGGTACCAAGAGACCCAGTACTTC
CDR3aa: CASSSQGRLAGGYQETQYF

d_gene: TRBD1
v_gene: TRBV20-1
abundance: many
j_gene: TRBJ2-1
CDR3nt: TGCAGTGCTAGGAGGCAGGGGGTCCCCAATGAGCAGTTCTTC
CDR3aa: CSARRQGVPNEQFF

d_gene: -
v_gene: TRBV29-1
abundance: many
j_gene: TRBJ1-5
CDR3nt: TGCAGCGTTGCAGGGAAGGGTCAGCCCCAGCATTTT
CDR3aa: CSVAGKGQPQHF

d_gene: -
v_gene: TRBV2
abundance: -
j_gene: TRBJ1-2
CDR3nt: TGTGCCAGCAGGGGTCGGGGCTACACCTTC
CDR3aa: CASRGRGYTF

d_gene: -
v_gene: TRBV25-1
abundance: many
j_gene: TRBJ2-7
CDR3nt: TGTGCCAGCAGTAGCTGGGCAGATACCTCCGAGCAGTACTTC
CDR3aa: CASSSWADTSEQYF

d_gene: TRBD2
v_gene: TRBV6-2/TRBV6-3
abundance: many
j_gene: TRBJ2-1
CDR3nt: TGTGCCAGCATCCCGGGGGGGCTTCCCTTCAATGAGCAGTTCTTC
CDR3aa: CASIPGGLPFNEQFF

d_gene: TRBD1
v_gene: TRBV5-6
abundance: -
j_gene: TRBJ1-5
CDR3nt: TGTGCCAGCAGCTCCGGGACAGGGCCCAATCAGCCCCAGCATTTT
CDR3aa: CASSSGTGPNQPQHF

d_gene: -
v_gene: TRBV7-9
abundance: -
j_gene: TRBJ2-2
CDR3nt: TGTGCCAGCAGCCTCCGTCCGACCGGGGAGCTGTTTTTT
CDR3aa: CASSLRPTGELFF

d_gene: -
v_gene: TRBV28
abundance: many
j_gene: TRBJ1-6
CDR3nt: TGTGCCAGCCTTGGGGGTGCTAATTCACCCCTCCACTTT
CDR3aa: CASLGGANSPLHF

d_gene: -
v_gene: TRBV12-3/TRBV12-4
abundance: many
j_gene: TRBJ1-5
CDR3nt: TGTGCCAGCAGTTTGGGTGCAGCACATCAGCCCCAGCATTTT
CDR3aa: CASSLGAAHQPQHF

d_gene: -
v_gene: TRBV28
abundance: many
j_gene: TRBJ2-2
CDR3nt: TGTGCCAGCAGTTTAATCCGCGGGACAGCCACCGGGGAGCTGTTTTTT
CDR3aa: CASSLIRGTATGELFF

d_gene: -
v_gene: TRBV29-1
abundance: many
j_gene: TRBJ1-5
CDR3nt: TGCAGCGTGGCCTCCTCGGCAGGAGGTCATCAGCCCCAGCATTTT
CDR3aa: CSVASSAGGHQPQHF

d_gene: -
v_gene: TRBV19
abundance: many
j_gene: TRBJ2-6
CDR3nt: TGTGCCAGTAGTATAAACTCTGGGGCCAACGTCCTGACTTTC
CDR3aa: CASSINSGANVLTF

d_gene: -
v_gene: TRBV20-1
abundance: few
j_gene: TRBJ1-2
CDR3nt: TGCAGTGCTTTCAGGGTGTCCTCTGGCTACACCTTC
CDR3aa: CSAFRVSSGYTF

d_gene: -
v_gene: TRBV28
abundance: -
j_gene: TRBJ1-1
CDR3nt: TGTGCCAGCAGTTCACCGGGGAGAAACACTGAAGCTTTCTTT
CDR3aa: CASSSPGRNTEAFF

d_gene: -
v_gene: TRBV7-2
abundance: few
j_gene: TRBJ1-5
CDR3nt: TGTGCCAGCAGTAAGGGTAGCAATCAGCCCCAGCATTTT
CDR3aa: CASSKGSNQPQHF

d_gene: -
v_gene: TRBV12-3/TRBV12-4
abundance: many
j_gene: TRBJ2-3
CDR3nt: TGTGCCAGCAGTTTAGCGCCGGCAGATACGCAGTATTTT
CDR3aa: CASSLAPADTQYF

d_gene: -
v_gene: TRBV11-2
abundance: many
j_gene: TRBJ1-4
CDR3nt: TGTGCCAGCAGCCGGGCGGGGGGGAATGAAAAACTGTTTTTT
CDR3aa: CASSRAGGNEKLFF

d_gene: -
v_gene: TRBV6-1
abundance: few
j_gene: TRBJ2-3
CDR3nt: TGTGCCAGCAGTGAAATGCGCACAGATACGCAGTATTTT
CDR3aa: CASSEMRTDTQYF

d_gene: -
v_gene: TRBV6-5
abundance: -
j_gene: TRBJ2-7
CDR3nt: TGTGCCAGCAGTTACACATCATTCTACGAGCAGTACTTC
CDR3aa: CASSYTSFYEQYF

d_gene: TRBD2
v_gene: TRBV5-5
abundance: many
j_gene: TRBJ2-5
CDR3nt: TGTGCCAGCAGCTTGGGAAGCGAGGCTAGCGGGTACCAAGAGACCCAGTACTTC
CDR3aa: CASSLGSEASGYQETQYF

d_gene: TRBD2
v_gene: TRBV27
abundance: many
j_gene: TRBJ2-5
CDR3nt: TGTGCCAGCAGTTTTTTCAGCGGGAGTTCTTCGGGGGAGACCCAGTACTTC
CDR3aa: CASSFFSGSSSGETQYF

d_gene: -
v_gene: TRBV27
abundance: -
j_gene: TRBJ1-1
CDR3nt: TGTGCCAGCAGTTCCCTAAAACGGGTTGGCACTGAAGCTTTCTTT
CDR3aa: CASSSLKRVGTEAFF

d_gene: TRBD2
v_gene: TRBV5-4
abundance: many
j_gene: TRBJ2-3
CDR3nt: TGTGCCAGCAGCTTATATGGGGAGGGTGCAGATACGCAGTATTTT
CDR3aa: CASSLYGEGADTQYF

d_gene: TRBD2
v_gene: TRBV20-1
abundance: few
j_gene: TRBJ2-1
CDR3nt: TGCAGTGCTAGAACGACTAGCGGGAGCGCCAATGAGCAGTTCTTC
CDR3aa: CSARTTSGSANEQFF

d_gene: TRBD1
v_gene: TRBV5-1
abundance: many
j_gene: TRBJ2-3
CDR3nt: TGCGCCAGCAGCACCGGACAGGGCCGTACCTCCACAGATACGCAGTATTTT
CDR3aa: CASSTGQGRTSTDTQYF

d_gene: -
v_gene: TRBV20-1
abundance: many
j_gene: TRBJ1-1
CDR3nt: TGCAGTGCTAGAAAGGCCGGCACAGGAGCGAACACTGAAGCTTTCTTT
CDR3aa: CSARKAGTGANTEAFF

d_gene: -
v_gene: TRBV7-2
abundance: -
j_gene: TRBJ1-1
CDR3nt: TGTGCCAGCAGCTTAACCCCGGGAAGAAACACTGAAGCTTTCTTT
CDR3aa: CASSLTPGRNTEAFF

d_gene: TRBD1
v_gene: TRBV2
abundance: -
j_gene: TRBJ2-7
CDR3nt: TGTGCCAGCGACAGGGAAACGTACGAGCAGTACTTC
CDR3aa: CASDRETYEQYF

d_gene: -
v_gene: TRBV5-1
abundance: many
j_gene: TRBJ2-7
CDR3nt: TGCGCCAGCAGCCGGTCTGAGGGACGCCACGAGCAGTACTTC
CDR3aa: CASSRSEGRHEQYF

d_gene: -
v_gene: TRBV5-1
abundance: many
j_gene: TRBJ1-3
CDR3nt: TGCGCCAGCAGCTTGAAAGGTGGGACGGACTCTGGAAACACCATATATTTT
CDR3aa: CASSLKGGTDSGNTIYF

d_gene: -
v_gene: TRBV23-1
abundance: many
j_gene: TRBJ1-3
CDR3nt: TGCGCCAGCAGTCCATCTCTCCCGGACCCCTTAGGGGGAACCTCTGGAAACACCATATATTTT
CDR3aa: CASSPSLPDPLGGTSGNTIYF